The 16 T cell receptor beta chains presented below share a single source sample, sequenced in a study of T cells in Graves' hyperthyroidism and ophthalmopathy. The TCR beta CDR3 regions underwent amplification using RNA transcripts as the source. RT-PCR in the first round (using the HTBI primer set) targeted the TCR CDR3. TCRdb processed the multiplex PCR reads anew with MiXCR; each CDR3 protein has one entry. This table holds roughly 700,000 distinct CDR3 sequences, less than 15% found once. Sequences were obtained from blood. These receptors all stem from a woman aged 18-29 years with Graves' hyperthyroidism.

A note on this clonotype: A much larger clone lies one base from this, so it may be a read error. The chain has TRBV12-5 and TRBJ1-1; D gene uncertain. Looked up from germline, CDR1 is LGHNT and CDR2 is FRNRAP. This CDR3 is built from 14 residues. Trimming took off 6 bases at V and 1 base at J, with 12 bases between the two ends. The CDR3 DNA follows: TGTGCTAGTGGACTGGACGTACAGAACACTGAAGCTTTCTTT. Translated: CASGLDVQNTEAFF. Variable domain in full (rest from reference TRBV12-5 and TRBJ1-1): DARVTQTPRHKVTEMGQEVTMRCQPILGHNTVFWYRQTMMQGLELLAYFRNRAPLDDSGMPKDRFSAEMPDATLATLKIQPSEPRDSAVYFCASGLDVQNTEAFFGQGTRLTVV.

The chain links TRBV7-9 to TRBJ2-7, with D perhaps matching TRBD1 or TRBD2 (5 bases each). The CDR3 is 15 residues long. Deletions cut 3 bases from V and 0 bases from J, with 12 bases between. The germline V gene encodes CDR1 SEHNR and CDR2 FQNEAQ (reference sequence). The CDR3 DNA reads TGTGCCAGCAGCTTGGTCGGGGACGGCTCCTACGAGCAGTACTTC. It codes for CASSLVGDGSYEQYF.

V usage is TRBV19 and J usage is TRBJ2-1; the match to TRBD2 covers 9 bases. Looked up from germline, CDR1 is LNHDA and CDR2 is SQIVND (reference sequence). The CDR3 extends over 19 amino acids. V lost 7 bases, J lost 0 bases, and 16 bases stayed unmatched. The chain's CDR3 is CASTRLAGPLRDSYNEQFF. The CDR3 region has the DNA TGTGCCAGTACTCGGCTAGCGGGACCATTGCGGGACTCCTACAATGAGCAGTTCTTC.

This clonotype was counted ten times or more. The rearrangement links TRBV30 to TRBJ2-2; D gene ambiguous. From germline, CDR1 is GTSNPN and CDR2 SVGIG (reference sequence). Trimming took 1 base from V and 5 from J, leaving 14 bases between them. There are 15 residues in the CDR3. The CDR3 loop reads CAWSGSRLWTGELFF. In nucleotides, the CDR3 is TGTGCCTGGAGTGGGTCCCGGCTGTGGACCGGGGAGCTGTTTTTT.

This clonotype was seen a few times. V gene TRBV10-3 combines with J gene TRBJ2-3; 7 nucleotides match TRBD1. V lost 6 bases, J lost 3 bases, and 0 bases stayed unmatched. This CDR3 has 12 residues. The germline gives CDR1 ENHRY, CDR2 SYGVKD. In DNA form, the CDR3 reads TGTGCCATCAGGGGACAGACAGATACGCAGTATTTT. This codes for CAIRGQTDTQYF.

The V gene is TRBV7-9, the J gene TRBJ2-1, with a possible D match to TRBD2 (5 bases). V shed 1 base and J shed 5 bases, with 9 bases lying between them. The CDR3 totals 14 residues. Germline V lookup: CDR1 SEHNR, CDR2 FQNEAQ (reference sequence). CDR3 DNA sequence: TGTGCCAGCAGCTTAGAGATAGCGAACAATGAGCAGTTCTTC. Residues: CASSLEIANNEQFF.

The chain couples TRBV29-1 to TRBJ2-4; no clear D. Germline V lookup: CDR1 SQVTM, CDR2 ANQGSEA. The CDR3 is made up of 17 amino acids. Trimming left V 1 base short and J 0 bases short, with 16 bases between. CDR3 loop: CSVEGHVSALAKNIQYF. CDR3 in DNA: TGCAGCGTTGAAGGCCACGTATCAGCCCTAGCCAAAAACATTCAGTACTTC.

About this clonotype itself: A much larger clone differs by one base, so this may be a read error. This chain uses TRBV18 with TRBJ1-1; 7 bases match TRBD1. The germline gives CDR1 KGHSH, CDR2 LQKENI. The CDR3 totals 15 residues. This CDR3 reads CASSLGTVMNTETFF. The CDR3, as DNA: TGTGCCAGCTCCCTCGGGACAGTAATGAACACTGAAACTTTCTTT.

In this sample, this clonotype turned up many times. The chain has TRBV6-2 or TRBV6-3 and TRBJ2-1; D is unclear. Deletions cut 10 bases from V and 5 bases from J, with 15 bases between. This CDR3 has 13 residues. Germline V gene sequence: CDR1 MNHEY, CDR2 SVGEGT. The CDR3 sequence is CATCRPPHNEQFF. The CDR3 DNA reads TGTGCCACCTGTAGACCGCCCCACAATGAGCAGTTCTTC.

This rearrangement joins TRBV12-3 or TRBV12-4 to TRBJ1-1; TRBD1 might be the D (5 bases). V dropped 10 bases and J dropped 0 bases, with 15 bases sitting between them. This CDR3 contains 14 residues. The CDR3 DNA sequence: TGTGCCACCAAAGGAGGGGAGATGAACACTGAAGCTTTCTTT. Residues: CATKGGEMNTEAFF.

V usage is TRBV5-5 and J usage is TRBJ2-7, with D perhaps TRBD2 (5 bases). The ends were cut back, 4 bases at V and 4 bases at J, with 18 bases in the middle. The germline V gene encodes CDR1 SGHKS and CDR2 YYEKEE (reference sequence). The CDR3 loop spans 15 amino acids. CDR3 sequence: CASSPAGLRIYEQYF. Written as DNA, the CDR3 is TGTGCCAGCAGCCCCGCTGGACTCAGGATTTACGAGCAGTACTTC.

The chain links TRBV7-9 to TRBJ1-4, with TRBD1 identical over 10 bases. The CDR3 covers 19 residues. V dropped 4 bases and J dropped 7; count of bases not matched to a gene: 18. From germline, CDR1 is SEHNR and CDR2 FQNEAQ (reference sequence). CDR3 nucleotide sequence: TGTGCCAGCAGCTCGATACCAACGGGACAGGGGTTTATGAGTGAAAAACTGTTTTTT. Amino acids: CASSSIPTGQGFMSEKLFF.

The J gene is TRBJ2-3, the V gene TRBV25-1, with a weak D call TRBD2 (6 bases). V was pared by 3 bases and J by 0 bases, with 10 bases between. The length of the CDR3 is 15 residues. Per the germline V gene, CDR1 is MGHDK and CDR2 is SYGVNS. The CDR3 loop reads CASSDMGRSTDTQYF. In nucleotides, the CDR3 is TGTGCCAGCAGTGATATGGGGAGGAGCACAGATACGCAGTATTTT.

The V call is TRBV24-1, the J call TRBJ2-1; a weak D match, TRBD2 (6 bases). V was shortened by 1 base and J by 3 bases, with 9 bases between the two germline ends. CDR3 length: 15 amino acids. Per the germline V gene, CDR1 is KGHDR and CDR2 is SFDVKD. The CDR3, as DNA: TGTGCCACCAGTGATTTTGGGCGGGACTACAATGAGCAGTTCTTC. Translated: CATSDFGRDYNEQFF.

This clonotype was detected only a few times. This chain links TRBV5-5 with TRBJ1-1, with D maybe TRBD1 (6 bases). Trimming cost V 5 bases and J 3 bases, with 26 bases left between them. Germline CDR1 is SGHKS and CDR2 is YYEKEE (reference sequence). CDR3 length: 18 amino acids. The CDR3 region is CASRAGTRRASGDTEAFF. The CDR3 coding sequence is TGTGCCAGCAGAGCCGGGACAAGAAGAGCCTCTGGGGACACTGAAGCTTTCTTT. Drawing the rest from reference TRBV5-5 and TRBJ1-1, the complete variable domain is DAGVTQSPTHLIKTRGQQVTLRCSPISGHKSVSWYQQVLGQGPQFIFQYYEKEERGRGNFPDRFSARQFPNYSSELNVNALLLGDSALYLCASRAGTRRASGDTEAFFGQGTRLTVV.

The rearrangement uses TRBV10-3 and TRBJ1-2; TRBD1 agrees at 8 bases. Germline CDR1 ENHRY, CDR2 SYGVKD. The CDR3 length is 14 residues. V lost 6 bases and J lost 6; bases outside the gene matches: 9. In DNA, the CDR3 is TGTGCCATCAGCCAGGGACAGGAGGTTGATGGCTACACCTTC. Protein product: CAISQGQEVDGYTF.